This is a list of T cell receptor beta chains from one sample in a study of monozygotic twins with inflammatory bowel disease. Each CDR3 protein gets one entry in TCRdb, which reprocessed the 5' RACE reads and gives no DNA. The sample is made up of some 150,000 distinct CDR3 sequences, and the top ten hold roughly 2.4% of it. Sequenced sample: blood. All receptors come from a human donor with ulcerative colitis or Crohn's disease, or a healthy co-twin of an affected twin (not recorded which). Each CDR3 is given with its conserved first and last residue. The order of the fields is J gene, V gene, CDR3 protein.

j_gene: TRBJ2-7; v_gene: TRBV15; CDR3aa: CATSRDPGFTGYEQYF
j_gene: TRBJ2-7; v_gene: TRBV5-1; CDR3aa: CASSLEAEPPYEQYF
j_gene: TRBJ1-5; v_gene: TRBV11-2; CDR3aa: CASSLGDTDQPQHF
j_gene: TRBJ1-1; v_gene: TRBV12-3/TRBV12-4; CDR3aa: CASSLYPAPEAFF
j_gene: TRBJ1-1; v_gene: TRBV29-1; CDR3aa: CSETGGPLDTEAFF
j_gene: TRBJ1-2; v_gene: TRBV7-3; CDR3aa: CASSLSGGTSTLYGYTF
j_gene: TRBJ2-7; v_gene: TRBV20-1; CDR3aa: CSARKGLYEQYF
j_gene: TRBJ1-2; v_gene: TRBV20-1; CDR3aa: CSASPTGSGYYGYTF
j_gene: TRBJ1-1; v_gene: TRBV5-4; CDR3aa: CASSLMNTEAFF
j_gene: TRBJ2-3; v_gene: TRBV29-1; CDR3aa: CSVGEGGGTDTQYF
j_gene: TRBJ1-1; v_gene: TRBV5-6; CDR3aa: CASSPWRRTGGGWNTEAFF
j_gene: TRBJ2-7; v_gene: TRBV10-3; CDR3aa: CAISGTVGYEQYF
j_gene: TRBJ2-7; v_gene: TRBV28; CDR3aa: CASSLLQGAYEQYF
j_gene: TRBJ2-1; v_gene: TRBV5-1; CDR3aa: CASSLGHNEQFF
j_gene: TRBJ2-1; v_gene: TRBV2; CDR3aa: CASSAGQGFYNEQFF
j_gene: TRBJ2-1; v_gene: TRBV2; CDR3aa: CASSESGQPYNEQFF
j_gene: TRBJ2-4; v_gene: TRBV5-1; CDR3aa: CASSLGQDRNIQYF
j_gene: TRBJ1-5; v_gene: TRBV20-1; CDR3aa: CSAGWGGTGDNQPQHF
j_gene: TRBJ2-7; v_gene: TRBV10-3; CDR3aa: CAISPGTSDEQYF
j_gene: TRBJ1-2; v_gene: TRBV6-1; CDR3aa: CASSLIGGAGSNYGYTF
j_gene: TRBJ1-3; v_gene: TRBV12-3/TRBV12-4; CDR3aa: CASSLAGQGNTIYF
j_gene: TRBJ1-5; v_gene: TRBV5-5; CDR3aa: CASSLGTGYSNQPQHF
j_gene: TRBJ2-3; v_gene: TRBV3-1; CDR3aa: CASSQVKGLAGDVDTQYF
j_gene: TRBJ2-7; v_gene: TRBV5-4; CDR3aa: CASSRTSGSSYEQYF
j_gene: TRBJ2-5; v_gene: TRBV7-2; CDR3aa: CASSIPSGAETQYF
j_gene: TRBJ1-2; v_gene: TRBV27; CDR3aa: CASSLIGTELFYGYTF
j_gene: TRBJ2-1; v_gene: TRBV19; CDR3aa: CASSIASGAYNEQFF
j_gene: TRBJ2-1; v_gene: TRBV20-1; CDR3aa: CSASLAGGPVGYNEQFF
j_gene: TRBJ1-4; v_gene: TRBV7-2; CDR3aa: CASSLRSGGANEKLFF
j_gene: TRBJ2-3; v_gene: TRBV20-1; CDR3aa: CSASTYGDLAGSTDTQYF
j_gene: TRBJ2-5; v_gene: TRBV25-1; CDR3aa: CASSEYAVEETQYF
j_gene: TRBJ1-1; v_gene: TRBV7-2; CDR3aa: CASSLRGDRGNTEAFF
j_gene: TRBJ1-5; v_gene: TRBV12-3/TRBV12-4; CDR3aa: CASSLASTGGLQPQHF
j_gene: TRBJ2-7; v_gene: TRBV7-9; CDR3aa: CASSSPRDSRNEQYF
j_gene: TRBJ2-1; v_gene: TRBV7-6; CDR3aa: CASSFAVAGYNEQFF
j_gene: TRBJ2-5; v_gene: TRBV7-2; CDR3aa: CASSLAAGRETQYF
j_gene: TRBJ2-1; v_gene: TRBV7-2; CDR3aa: CASSLGLASNEQFF
j_gene: TRBJ2-2; v_gene: TRBV20-1; CDR3aa: CSASDISGTSGLNTGELFF
j_gene: TRBJ1-3; v_gene: TRBV20-1; CDR3aa: CSAARRGSGNTIYF
j_gene: TRBJ2-1; v_gene: TRBV5-1; CDR3aa: CASSLGSNYNEQFF
j_gene: TRBJ2-5; v_gene: TRBV20-1; CDR3aa: CSAMGGGRGETQYF
j_gene: TRBJ2-1; v_gene: TRBV5-1; CDR3aa: CASSIGVNEQFF
j_gene: TRBJ2-1; v_gene: TRBV6-5; CDR3aa: CASVQGGTSYNEQFF
j_gene: TRBJ2-1; v_gene: TRBV7-3; CDR3aa: CASSLRPGGYYNEQFF
j_gene: TRBJ1-2; v_gene: TRBV7-2; CDR3aa: CASSSAGPRANYGYTF
j_gene: TRBJ1-5; v_gene: TRBV6-2/TRBV6-3; CDR3aa: CASRDRDNQPQHF
j_gene: TRBJ2-7; v_gene: TRBV2; CDR3aa: CASDTRGREQYF
j_gene: TRBJ1-2; v_gene: TRBV7-2; CDR3aa: CASSQDRGRGYTF
j_gene: TRBJ2-3; v_gene: TRBV12-5; CDR3aa: CASGLGDTDTQYF
j_gene: TRBJ2-2; v_gene: TRBV10-3; CDR3aa: CAISGPGTVQNTGELFF
j_gene: TRBJ2-6; v_gene: TRBV29-1; CDR3aa: CSVVQGTGANVLTF
j_gene: TRBJ2-3; v_gene: TRBV20-1; CDR3aa: CSAQARETTGTDTQYF
j_gene: TRBJ2-4; v_gene: TRBV6-1; CDR3aa: CASRETQQGYIQYF
j_gene: TRBJ2-3; v_gene: TRBV18; CDR3aa: CASSPGRTDTQYF
j_gene: TRBJ2-7; v_gene: TRBV7-9; CDR3aa: CASSTTSGGYEQYF